This TCR beta chain was identified during a study of cytomegalovirus exposure and HLA in healthy donors (dated 2017 in TCRdb). Concerning the study at large: An earlier analysis of roughly 630 of the donors reported 250 to 350 Gb of sequence data and some 100 million unique TCR beta sequences from roughly 180 million T cells. Donor age, sex, ethnicity and CMV serostatus were compiled together with the repertoire data. An early release covering more than 500 HLA-typed donors comprised roughly 300 gigabases of sequencing data and 85 million or so unique TCR sequences. In the later analysis, no new phenotypic data were used to find candidate immune exposures; instead, reliance was placed on TCR beta sequences and their occurrence across donors. Typing coverage differed by locus: A, B, C, DRB1 and DQB1 were typed in roughly 620-630 donors, DQA1 in about 550, DPA1 in 600 to 610, and DPB1 in just under 490. Across about 380 genotyped donors of the cohort, an average of approximately 220,000 unique TCR beta nucleotide sequences per donor were sequenced, and approximately 17% of those sequences were non-productive. To predict cytomegalovirus infection status, the study combined high-throughput TCR immunosequencing, statistical association of individual TCRs with disease status, and machine learning. Along with the approximately 700-subject first cohort, a separate validation cohort of 120 different subjects was used. Of the roughly 400 genotyped donors, 65% to 90% were placed in the genetic ancestry cluster associated with self-reported Caucasian donors. The study used immunosequencing to profile the T cell repertoires of more than 650 subjects and linked those repertoires to cytomegalovirus serostatus. Both class I and class II loci were covered by HLA typing, at four-digit resolution. A later analysis re-analyzed previously published TCR beta repertoires from approximately 670 donors and added high-resolution HLA genotyping to study TCR occurrence patterns. Four or five DR-DQ haplotypes were treated as single units for association and clustering because of strong linkage in the cohort. A later genetic analysis took genome-wide SNP genotypes for about 65% of the 666 donors and used that subset as a discovery cohort. To decide whether each TCR beta V gene segment behaved as functional or pseudogenic, an earlier analysis of over 500 of the donors relied on high-throughput TCR beta sequencing. Every repertoire in the discovery cohort had been generated on one and the same sequencing platform. The aim of the study was to test whether cataloging public T cell receptors could identify signatures of past pathogen exposure.

The cohort comprised 670 or so healthy bone marrow donors. All cohort members were sampled while nominally healthy, although unrecorded immune exposures were likely present. The donor was CMV seronegative and belonged to the group of 352 seronegative cohort members. Each donor provided a peripheral blood sample, and peripheral blood mononuclear cells were used for TCR beta sequencing. Genomic DNA extraction from the blood cell samples was performed with the Qiagen DNeasy Blood Extraction Kit. As to this clone: It lacks a known antigen. No qualities accompany the bases; no much larger clone lies one base away.

The method was the immunoSEQ multiplex PCR assay. For the multiplex PCR, a mixture combining 60 forward primers for TCR Vbeta segments and 13 reverse primers for TCR Jbeta segments was used. Amplification of the CDR3 region of rearranged TCR beta genes was performed with a multiplex PCR assay on genomic DNA. The Illumina HiSeq System was used to sequence the amplified TCR beta libraries as 87-base-pair reads. The authors' pipeline ran thus. Across the roughly 670 repertoires, a later analysis counted 78 million or so unique TCR beta chains, roughly 11 million of which were shared by at least two donors. Raw reads were error-corrected and collapsed into unique sequences with a nearest-neighbor algorithm that merged closely related sequences to remove PCR and sequencing errors. Alignment of CDR3 sequences to IMGT reference sequences was used to assign V, D and J gene segments. For a sequence to be retained, a match of at least six nucleotides was required to both a V gene segment and a J gene segment. A rearrangement counted as productive if the CDR3 had no stop codons and remained in frame with V and J, and every other rearrangement counted as non-productive. Following IMGT convention, CDR3 was defined as the stretch from the second conserved V-encoded cysteine up to the conserved J-encoded phenylalanine. The earlier analysis of 587 of the donors excluded sequences that lacked an unambiguous match to a single V gene segment. In an earlier analysis of a few hundred of the donors, V segments were called functional above 56.7% productive rearrangements and were called segregating when the between-donor standard deviation exceeded 5%. A statistical classification framework was built for diagnosing cytomegalovirus status from the catalog of TCR beta chain sequences. In a later analysis, TCR nucleotide sequences were compared against IMGT/GENE-DB human TR gene sequences so that V and J genes could be assigned. Using the TCRdist pipeline, a later analysis assigned CDR3 sequences along with most-parsimonious VDJ recombination scenarios. In a later analysis, each TCR beta chain was defined by its CDR3 amino acid sequence together with its V-gene family, and reads lacking a unique V-gene family were excluded. In a later analysis, approximately 590 highly shared, low-generation-probability nucleotide sequences were removed to address suspected cross-contamination and a sequencing artifact. In a later analysis, a clonal expansion index was calculated for each public chain from normalized within-repertoire ranks of inferred template counts. In a later analysis, generation probabilities were computed using a VDJ recombination model fitted to out-of-frame rearrangements, and the results were checked against IGoR. Hypergeometric tests were used in a later analysis to score TCR-TCR, TCR-HLA and TCR-CMV co-occurrence, with a repertoire-size bias correction applied to the TCR pairs. A later analysis estimated false discovery rates by permuting HLA or CMV assignments 20 times. A later analysis grouped co-occurring TCRs with DBSCAN, adding TCRdist sequence similarity when clustering within HLA-allele-positive subsets. Repertoires with fewer than 30,000 or more than 120,000 public chains were left out of co-occurrence clustering, as were five repertoires with anomalous nucleotide sharing. The table was pulled from immuneACCESS by TCRdb, which kept in-frame rearrangements only. Such tables lose some clones; where checked, under half of the loss comes from unresolved V genes, and the rest has no known cause. Clone size and the V and J calls come from that table; the DNA yielded D and trimming. Across this sample there are under 200,000 clones, with approximately 86% seen only once. In total, the top ten clones hold around 0.3% of the sample.

What the work shows at the level of the full study, not this receptor alone: In a later analysis, several top co-occurrence clusters were reported to appear linked to parvovirus B19, influenza, CMV and Epstein-Barr virus. A few of the identified cytomegalovirus-associated TCR beta chains were confirmed in vitro to be specific for cytomegalovirus antigens. A later genetic analysis reported fewer N-insertions in productive TCRs among donors in an Asian-associated ancestry cluster than the roughly 690-donor mean. Correlated functional status among segregating V segments might be attributable to linkage disequilibrium, but an unknown experimental factor could not be ruled out. Most TCR sequences were observed very rarely across donors, whereas some public TCRs were present in many individuals. In a later analysis, about 16,000 TCR beta sequences were associated with specific HLA alleles at a false discovery rate of 0.05. It was suggested by the authors that the approach could potentially be generalized to other disease states and immunological phenotypes. In a later analysis, HLA-associated TCR beta chains showed more clonal expansion and lower generation probabilities than non-associated chains that were equally common. In the study, 150 to 200 TCR beta chains were listed as associated with cytomegalovirus. The classifier was reported to diagnose cytomegalovirus status with high specificity and sensitivity in both the original and validation cohorts. Presence/absence analyses assumed roughly uniform sequencing depth across donors, an assumption that may not hold. V-gene and J-gene trimming of TCR beta chains was associated with a missense DCLRE1C variant in a later genetic analysis, and the association was replicated in an independent cohort. This cohort had only TCR beta chains sequenced, and the lack of alpha or paired-chain data limited which features could be detected. Because counts were too low, roughly 17 rarely observed V segments, including chromosome 9 orphons, were left out of the earlier analysis of approximately 580 of the donors. A further reported finding was that TCR beta sequences accurately predicted the HLA-A and HLA-B alleles for most subjects in the first cohort. According to a later analysis, TCR association rates differed among HLA loci, with DRB1 alleles showing the most associated TCRs and HLA-C alleles showing the fewest. The 87-base-pair reads could not distinguish some IMGT-functional V segments, including TRBV6-2 and TRBV6-3, so those segments were excluded. A cluster of highly shared sequence variants was judged likely to be a technical artifact of the sequencing pipeline. HLA typing was unavailable for some donors at each locus, so association tests used only the typed subset. An earlier analysis of approximately 590 of the donors showed that most TCR beta V segments appeared in productive rearrangements either about 87% or about 30% of the time, which broadly matched IMGT annotations. According to a later analysis, most CMV-associated TCR beta chains appeared to be HLA-restricted, and the HLA associations seemed to be driven largely by CMV exposure. Assigning TCR associations to individual alleles was difficult when HLA alleles, especially DR and DQ, strongly co-occurred. CMV serostatus was the only immune exposure information available for the cohort.

The CDR3 contains 13 residues, cysteine and phenylalanine counted. The entry retains the CDR3 DNA only, 39 bases that are in frame from base 1. From V the trimming removes 5 bases and from J it removes 4 bases, while the gene matches leave 3 bases of the junction unaccounted for. For CDR1 and CDR2, the germline V gene lists KGHSH and LQKENI. The sample comprised PBMCs. The rearranged chain carries TRBV18 and TRBJ2-5, with 8 bases in between that match TRBD1. This clonotype was sampled from a woman aged 25 to 45 in good health and CMV-seronegative. The DNA is TGTGCCAGCTCAAGGACAGGGAGAGAGACCCAGTACTTC. This yields the protein CASSRTGRETQYF.